A single sample is the source of the 5 T cell receptor beta chains below, sequenced in a study of T cells in Graves' hyperthyroidism and ophthalmopathy. The CDR3 regions of TCR beta were amplified from RNA transcripts. HTBI primers were employed in a first-round RT-PCR of the TCR CDR3. Via MiXCR, TCRdb re-called the multiplex PCR reads, giving one row per CDR3 protein. The data contain hundreds of thousands of distinct CDR3 sequences, about 14% of them singletons. The sample comprised blood. The receptors were sampled from a middle-aged woman with Graves' ophthalmopathy.

This clonotype was seen a few times. The genes are TRBV3-1 and TRBJ2-7; 9 positions agree with TRBD2. The germline CDR1 and CDR2 sequences are LGHDT and YNNKEL (reference sequence). J lost 2 bases, V lost 3 bases, and 8 bases had no gene match. The CDR3 totals 16 residues. The CDR3 protein is CASSQRGTSLTYEQYF. The CDR3 DNA reads TGTGCCAGCAGCCAGAGGGGGACTAGCCTTACCTACGAGCAGTACTTC.

This clonotype was observed a few times. This chain joins TRBV6-2 or TRBV6-3 and TRBJ2-7, with D unclear. The CDR3 is made up of 18 amino acids. Germline lookup yields CDR1 MNHEY and CDR2 SVGEGT. V lost 6 bases and J 2 bases, leaving 26 bases between the germline ends. CDR3 residues: CASSFTNPGIGLPYEQYF. As DNA, the CDR3 is TGTGCCAGCAGCTTTACAAATCCAGGAATAGGCCTCCCCTACGAGCAGTACTTC.

This clonotype was picked up many times. V usage is TRBV11-2 and J usage is TRBJ2-7; 12 bases match TRBD2. Trimming cost V 5 bases and J 3 bases; bases outside gene matches: 8. Germline values: CDR1 SGHAT, CDR2 FQNNGV. The CDR3 is made up of 16 amino acids. The CDR3 loop reads CASSALLAGGLYEQYF. The CDR3 DNA reads as TGTGCCAGCAGCGCCCTACTAGCGGGAGGTCTCTACGAGCAGTACTTC.

A remark on this clonotype: This may be a read error, as it is one base from a much larger clone. The genes are TRBV20-1 and TRBJ2-7; a weak D match, TRBD1 (6 bases). V lost 6 bases, J lost 10 bases, and 22 bases lay in between. Germline V lookup: CDR1 DFQATT, CDR2 SNEGSKA (reference sequence). The CDR3 runs to 13 residues. The CDR3 loop is CSARGILLGDQYF. The CDR3 DNA reads as TGCAGTGCAAGGGGGATACTCTTAGGGGATCAGTACTTC.

There are many counts of this clonotype. The CDR3 here is CASSLGAGQGGETQYF. The CDR3 region has the DNA TGTGCCAGCAGTTTGGGAGCGGGACAGGGAGGAGAGACCCAGTACTTC. This chain joins TRBV6-5 and TRBJ2-5; TRBD1 agrees at 9 bases. Germline CDR1 reads MNHEY; CDR2 reads SVGAGI. V shed 4 bases, J shed 4 bases, and the junction held 10 bases outside the gene matches. The length of the CDR3 is 16 residues.